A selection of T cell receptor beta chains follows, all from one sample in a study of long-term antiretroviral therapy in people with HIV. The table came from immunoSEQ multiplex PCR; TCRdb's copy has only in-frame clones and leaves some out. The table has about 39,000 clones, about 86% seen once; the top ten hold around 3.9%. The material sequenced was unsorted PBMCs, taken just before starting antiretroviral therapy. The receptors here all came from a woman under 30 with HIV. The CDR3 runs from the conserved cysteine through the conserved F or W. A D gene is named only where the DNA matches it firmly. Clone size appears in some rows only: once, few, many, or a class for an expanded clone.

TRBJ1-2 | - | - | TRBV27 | TGTGCCAGTGGGGGGTTTAGGAACTATGGCTACACCTTC | CASGGFRNYGYTF
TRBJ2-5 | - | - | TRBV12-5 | TGTGCTAGTGGTTCAGGGGAGGGGGCCTACCAAGAGACCCAGTACTTC | CASGSGEGAYQETQYF
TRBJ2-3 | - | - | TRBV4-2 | TGTGCCAGCAGCCAAGAAGGGGGGCGCGGCACAGATACGCAGTATTTT | CASSQEGGRGTDTQYF
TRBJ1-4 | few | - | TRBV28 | TGTGCCAGCAGTTTAGATCATGAAAAACTGTTTTTT | CASSLDHEKLFF
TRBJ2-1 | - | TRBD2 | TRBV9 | TGTGCCAGCAGCCCCGGGACTAGCTCAAGCGATGAGCAGTTCTTC | CASSPGTSSSDEQFF
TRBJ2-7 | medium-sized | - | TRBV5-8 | TGTGCCAGCAGCTTGGCCGGCTCCTACGAGCAGTACTTC | CASSLAGSYEQYF
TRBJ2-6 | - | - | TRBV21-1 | TGTGCCAGCAGAAGGGAAAACAGGGCTGGGGCCAACGTCCTGACTTTC | CASRRENRAGANVLTF
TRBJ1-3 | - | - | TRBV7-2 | TGTGCCAGCAGCTTAGGGTATGGAAACACCATATATTTT | CASSLGYGNTIYF
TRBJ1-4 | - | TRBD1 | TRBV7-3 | TGTGCCAGCAGCTTAACGGGACAGGGAAACGAAAAACTGTTTTTT | CASSLTGQGNEKLFF
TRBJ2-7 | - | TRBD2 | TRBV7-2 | TGTGCCAGCAGCGGACAGAGTAGCGGGAGTGGGGAGCAGTACTTC | CASSGQSSGSGEQYF
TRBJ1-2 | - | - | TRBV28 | TGTGCCAGCAACCTGCGGAGGGGTTCTGAATATGGCTACACCTTC | CASNLRRGSEYGYTF
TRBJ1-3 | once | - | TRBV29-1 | TGCAGCGTGGCTCCAGGCTCTGGAAACACCATATATTTT | CSVAPGSGNTIYF
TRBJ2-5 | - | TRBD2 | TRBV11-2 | TGTGCCAGCAGCTTCTTGACTAGCGGGGCAAAAGAGACCCAGTACTTC | CASSFLTSGAKETQYF
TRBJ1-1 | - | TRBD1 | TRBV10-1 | TGCGCCAGCAGACGGACAGGGGCGGTTTGCAAGACTCGGTCGGGGGATAACACTGAAGCTTTCTTT | CASRRTGAVCKTRSGDNTEAFF
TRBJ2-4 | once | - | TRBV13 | TGTGCCAGCAGCCCTGTCGGGCAGCGAACCAAAAACATTCAGTACTTC | CASSPVGQRTKNIQYF
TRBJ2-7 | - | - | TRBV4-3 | TGCGCCAGCAGCCAAGAACTCGTCGGCGGAGGGGCCACCTACGAGCAGTACTTC | CASSQELVGGGATYEQYF
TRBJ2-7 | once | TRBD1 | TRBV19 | TGTGCCAGTAGTAACCGACAGGGGACCTACGAGCAGTACTTC | CASSNRQGTYEQYF
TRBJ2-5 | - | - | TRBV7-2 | TGTGCCAGCGCCTTTAGGGCAAATAGTGAGCAGTACTTC | CASAFRANSEQYF
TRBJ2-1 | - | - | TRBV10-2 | TGCGCCAGCCTCATGAACCGGGAGACGGGGTACAATGAGCAGTTCTTC | CASLMNRETGYNEQFF
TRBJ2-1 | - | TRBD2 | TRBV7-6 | TGTGCCAGCAGCTTAGTGGGGGGACTAGCGGTAGGCGATGAGCAGTTCTTC | CASSLVGGLAVGDEQFF
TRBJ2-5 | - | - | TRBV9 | TGTGCCAGCAGCGTCGGGACACACCAAGAGACCCAGTACTTC | CASSVGTHQETQYF
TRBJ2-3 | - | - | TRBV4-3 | TGCGCCAGCAGCCAAGAGATGGCGGGACTTGAGACAGATACGCAGTATTTT | CASSQEMAGLETDTQYF
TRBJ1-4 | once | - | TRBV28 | TGTGCCAGCAGTTTGCGTTTAGGGGCAACTAAGGAAAAACTGTTTTTT | CASSLRLGATKEKLFF
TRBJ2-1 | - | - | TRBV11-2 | TGTGCCAGCAGCTTAGCGCCTAGCGTCACCTATGAGCAGTTCTTC | CASSLAPSVTYEQFF
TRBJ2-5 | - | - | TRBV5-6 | TGTGCCAGCAGCGAGACCGACAGGCAAGAGACCCAGTACTTC | CASSETDRQETQYF
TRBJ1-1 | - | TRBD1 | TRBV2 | TGTGCCAGCAGTGGGCCCCTCGGGACAGGGAACACTGAAGCTTTCTTT | CASSGPLGTGNTEAFF
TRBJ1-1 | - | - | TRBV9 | TGTGCCAGCAGCGGGGGGGGCCGGAACACTGAAGCTTTCTTT | CASSGGGRNTEAFF
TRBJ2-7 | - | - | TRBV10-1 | TGCGCCAGCAGGCGAACTACCTACGAGCAGTACTTC | CASRRTTYEQYF
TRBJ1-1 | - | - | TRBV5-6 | TGTGCCAGCAGCTTTCTACGCCAAGAAGCTTTCTTT | CASSFLRQEAFF
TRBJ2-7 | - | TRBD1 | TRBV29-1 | TGCAGCGTCGAAGGTTCAACCGGGACAGGGGACTACGAGCAGTACTTC | CSVEGSTGTGDYEQYF
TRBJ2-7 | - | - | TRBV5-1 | TGCGCCAGCAGCCTCGAGGGACGGACTTTTTACGAGCAGTACTTC | CASSLEGRTFYEQYF
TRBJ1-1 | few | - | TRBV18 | TGTGCCAGCTCACCAAGTAAGAAGAACACTGAAGCTTTCTTT | CASSPSKKNTEAFF
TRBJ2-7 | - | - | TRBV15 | TGTGCCACCGGCCCAGGGAACCCCCCGACCTACGAGCAGTACTTC | CATGPGNPPTYEQYF
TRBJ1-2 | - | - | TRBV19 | TGTGCCAGTTCCCCACGGGGCCTATCCTATGGCTACACCTTC | CASSPRGLSYGYTF
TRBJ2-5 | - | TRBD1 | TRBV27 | TGTGCCAGCAGTCGCCACCCGGGACAGGGGGATGAGACCCAGTACTTC | CASSRHPGQGDETQYF
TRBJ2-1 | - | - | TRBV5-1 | TGCGCCAGCAGCCCCTTAGGGGGAGGGCCTAACAATGAGCAGTTCTTC | CASSPLGGGPNNEQFF
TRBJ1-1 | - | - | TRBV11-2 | TGTGCCAGCAGCTTTGGTGGGCAGACCGCCGACAAAGCTTTCTTT | CASSFGGQTADKAFF
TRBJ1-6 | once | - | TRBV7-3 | TGTGCCAGCGGAGGACGGAGAGATAATTCACCCCTCCACTTT | CASGGRRDNSPLHF
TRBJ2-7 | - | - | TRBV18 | TGTGCCAGCTCACCAGGTCGCGGCGCCCCCTACGAGCAGTACTTC | CASSPGRGAPYEQYF
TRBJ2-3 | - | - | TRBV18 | TGTGCCAGCTCACTTACGGATGCGCAGTATTTT | CASSLTDAQYF
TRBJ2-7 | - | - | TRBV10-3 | TGTGCCATCAGGGACAGTCAGTACGAGCAGTACTTC | CAIRDSQYEQYF
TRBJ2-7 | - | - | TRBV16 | TGTGCCAGCAGCCAATCAGTGCGGGAGCAGTACTTC | CASSQSVREQYF
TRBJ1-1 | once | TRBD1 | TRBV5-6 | TGTGCCAGCAGCTTGGCCGGGGGAATTTGGGACAGCCACACTGAAGCTTTCTTT | CASSLAGGIWDSHTEAFF
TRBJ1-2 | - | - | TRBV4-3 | TGCGCCAGCAGCCAAGATATGGGCGCGGAGGGCTACACCTTC | CASSQDMGAEGYTF
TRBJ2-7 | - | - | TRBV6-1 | TGTGCCAGCAGCCTCGGAGTGTCGATCTACGAGCAGTACTTC | CASSLGVSIYEQYF
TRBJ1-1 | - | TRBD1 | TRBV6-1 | TGTGCCAGCAGGGCGGACAGGGCGGGTGAAGCTTTCTTT | CASRADRAGEAFF